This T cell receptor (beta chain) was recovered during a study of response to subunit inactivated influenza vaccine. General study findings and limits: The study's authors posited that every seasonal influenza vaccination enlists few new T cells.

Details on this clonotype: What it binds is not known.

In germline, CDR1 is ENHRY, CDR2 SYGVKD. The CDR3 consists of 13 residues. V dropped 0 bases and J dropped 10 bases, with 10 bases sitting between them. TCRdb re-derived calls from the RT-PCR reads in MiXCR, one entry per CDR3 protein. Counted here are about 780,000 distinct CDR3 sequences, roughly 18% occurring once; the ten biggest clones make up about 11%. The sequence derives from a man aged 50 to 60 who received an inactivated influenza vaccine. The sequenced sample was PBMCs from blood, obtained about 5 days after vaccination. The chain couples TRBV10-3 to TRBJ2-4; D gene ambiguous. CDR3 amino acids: CAISESGPQIQYF. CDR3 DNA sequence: TGTGCCATCAGTGAGTCGGGTCCCCAAATTCAGTACTTC.